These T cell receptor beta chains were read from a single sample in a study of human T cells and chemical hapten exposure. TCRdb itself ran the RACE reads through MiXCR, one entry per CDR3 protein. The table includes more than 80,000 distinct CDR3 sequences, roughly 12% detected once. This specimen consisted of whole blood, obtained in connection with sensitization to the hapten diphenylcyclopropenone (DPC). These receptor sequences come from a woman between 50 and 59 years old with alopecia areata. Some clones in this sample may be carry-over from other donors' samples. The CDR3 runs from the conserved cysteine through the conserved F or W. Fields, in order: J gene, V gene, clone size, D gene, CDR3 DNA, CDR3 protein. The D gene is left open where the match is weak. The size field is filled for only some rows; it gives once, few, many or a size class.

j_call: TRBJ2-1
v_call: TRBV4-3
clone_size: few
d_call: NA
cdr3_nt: TGCGCCAGCAGCCCTCGGGGACAGTCCGAGGGGGGTGAGCAGTTCTTC
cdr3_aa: CASSPRGQSEGGEQFF

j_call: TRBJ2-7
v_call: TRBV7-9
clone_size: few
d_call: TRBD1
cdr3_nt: TGTGCCAGCAGCTTACTAGGACAGGGGGCCTACGAGCAGTACTTC
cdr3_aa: CASSLLGQGAYEQYF

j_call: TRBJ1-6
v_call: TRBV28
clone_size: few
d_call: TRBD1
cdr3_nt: TGTGCCAGCAGTCACAGGGGAATGAAAAATTCACCCCTCCACTTT
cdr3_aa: CASSHRGMKNSPLHF

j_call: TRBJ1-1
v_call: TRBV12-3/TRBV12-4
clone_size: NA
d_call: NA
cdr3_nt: TGTGCCAGCACTCTGGAGGGCGGGGGCTCTGAAGCTTTCTTT
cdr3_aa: CASTLEGGGSEAFF

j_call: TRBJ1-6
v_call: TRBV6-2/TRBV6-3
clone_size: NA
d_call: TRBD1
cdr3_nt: TGTGCCAGCAGCGAACAGGGGAGAAATTCACCCCTCCACTTT
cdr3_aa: CASSEQGRNSPLHF

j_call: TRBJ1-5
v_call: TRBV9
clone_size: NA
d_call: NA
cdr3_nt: TGTGCCAGCAGCGTAGGTGGTTATGGCAATCAGCCCCAGCATTTT
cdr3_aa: CASSVGGYGNQPQHF

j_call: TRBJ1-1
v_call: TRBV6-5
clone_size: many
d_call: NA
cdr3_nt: TGTGCCAGCCGTCGGACGGTCAACACTGAAGCTTTCTTT
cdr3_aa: CASRRTVNTEAFF

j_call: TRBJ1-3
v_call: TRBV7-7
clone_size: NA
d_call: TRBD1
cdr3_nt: TGTGCTAGCAGCCCAGGGACAGGGCCAGGAAACACCATATATTTT
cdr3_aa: CASSPGTGPGNTIYF

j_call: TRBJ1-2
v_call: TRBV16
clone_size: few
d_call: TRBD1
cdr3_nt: TGTGCCAGCAGCCCCGCCAGTACAGGGGACTATGGCTACACCTTC
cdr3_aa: CASSPASTGDYGYTF

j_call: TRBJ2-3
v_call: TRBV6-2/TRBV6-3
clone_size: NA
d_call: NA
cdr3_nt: TGTGCCAGCACCGTTTCCGGAAACACAGATACGCAGTATTTT
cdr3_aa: CASTVSGNTDTQYF

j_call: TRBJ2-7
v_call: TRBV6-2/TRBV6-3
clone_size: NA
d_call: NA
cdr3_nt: TGTGCCAGCAGTTACTTCCAGGCCGTCCTCGAGCAGTACTTC
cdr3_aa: CASSYFQAVLEQYF

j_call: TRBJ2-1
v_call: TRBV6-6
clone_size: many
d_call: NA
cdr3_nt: TGTGCCAGCAGTTACTGGGGCAGGGGCAATGAGCAGTTCTTC
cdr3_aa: CASSYWGRGNEQFF

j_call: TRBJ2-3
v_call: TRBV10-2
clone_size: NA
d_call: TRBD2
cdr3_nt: TGCGCCAGCAAGGCTAAAAGCGGGGTGTTGGATACGCAGTATTTT
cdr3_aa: CASKAKSGVLDTQYF

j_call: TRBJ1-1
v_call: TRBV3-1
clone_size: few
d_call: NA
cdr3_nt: TGTGCCAGCAGCCTTAGTAGCTTGGACACTGAAGCTTTCTTT
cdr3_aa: CASSLSSLDTEAFF

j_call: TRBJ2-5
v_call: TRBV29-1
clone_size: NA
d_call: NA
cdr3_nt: TGCAGCGTTCGCCAGGTGCTACACCAAGAGACCCAGTACTTC
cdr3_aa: CSVRQVLHQETQYF

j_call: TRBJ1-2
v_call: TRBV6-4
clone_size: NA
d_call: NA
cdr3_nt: TGTGCCAGCAGACTTGATCGCGGGACCTATGGCTACACCTTC
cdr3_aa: CASRLDRGTYGYTF

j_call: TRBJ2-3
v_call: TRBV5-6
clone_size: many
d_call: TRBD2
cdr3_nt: TGTGCCAGCAGCCTCCGGACTAGCGGGGTTCGGTTAAATACGCAGTATTTT
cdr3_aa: CASSLRTSGVRLNTQYF

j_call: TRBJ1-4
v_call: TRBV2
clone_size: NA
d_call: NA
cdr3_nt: TGTGCCAGCAACTGGAAAGTTGCAACTAATGAAAAACTGTTTTTT
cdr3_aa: CASNWKVATNEKLFF

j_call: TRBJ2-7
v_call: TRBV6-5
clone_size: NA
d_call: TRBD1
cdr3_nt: TGTGTCAGCAGTTACGGTGACAGGGGGCGCGAGCAGTACTTC
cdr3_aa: CVSSYGDRGREQYF

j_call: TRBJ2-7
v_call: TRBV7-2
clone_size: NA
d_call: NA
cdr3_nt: TGTGCCAGCAGCAAGACCGACCTAGGCCAGGCCTACGAGCAGTACTTC
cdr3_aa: CASSKTDLGQAYEQYF

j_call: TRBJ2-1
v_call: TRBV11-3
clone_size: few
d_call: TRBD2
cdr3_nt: TGTGCCAGTAGCGGGACGCACAATGAGCAGTTCTTC
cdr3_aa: CASSGTHNEQFF

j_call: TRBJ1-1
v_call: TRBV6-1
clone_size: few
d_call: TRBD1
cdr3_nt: TGTGCCAGCAGTGAAGGTAGCGGGAAGGGGGCAAGGAACACTGAAGCTTTCTTT
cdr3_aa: CASSEGSGKGARNTEAFF

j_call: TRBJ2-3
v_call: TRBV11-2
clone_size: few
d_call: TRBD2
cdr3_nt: TGTGCCAGCAGCTTATCCGCCCGGGTAGCGGGAGTCATAGATACGCAGTATTTT
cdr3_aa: CASSLSARVAGVIDTQYF

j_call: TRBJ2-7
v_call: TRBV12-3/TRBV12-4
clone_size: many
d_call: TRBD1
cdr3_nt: TGTGCCAGCAGCCGGGGGACAGGGGGCACCAACTACGAGCAGTACTTC
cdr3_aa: CASSRGTGGTNYEQYF

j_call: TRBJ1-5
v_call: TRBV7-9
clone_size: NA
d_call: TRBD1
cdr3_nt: TGTGCCAGCAGCCAACAGGGGCGGCAGCCCCAGCATTTT
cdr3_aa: CASSQQGRQPQHF

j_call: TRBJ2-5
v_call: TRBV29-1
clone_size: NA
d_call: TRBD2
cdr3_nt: TGCAGCGGATCGGGAGGAGGGGAGACCCAGTACTTC
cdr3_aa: CSGSGGGETQYF

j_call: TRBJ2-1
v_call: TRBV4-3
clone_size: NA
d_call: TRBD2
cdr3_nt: TGCGCCAGCAGCCAAGAGGGGCGGGGGTACAATGAGCAGTTCTTC
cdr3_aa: CASSQEGRGYNEQFF

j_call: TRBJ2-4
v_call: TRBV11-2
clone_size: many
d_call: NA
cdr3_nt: TGTGCCAGCAGCTTAGATGGTCGGCCCATGGACATTCAGTACTTC
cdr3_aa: CASSLDGRPMDIQYF

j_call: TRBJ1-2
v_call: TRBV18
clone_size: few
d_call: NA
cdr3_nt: TGTGCCAGCTCACCAGCAGGGGCAGGCGATGGCTACACCTTC
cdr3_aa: CASSPAGAGDGYTF

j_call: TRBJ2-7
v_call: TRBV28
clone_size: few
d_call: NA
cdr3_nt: TGTGCCAGCACCCCCGAAGGGGCGCGGCGGGAGCAGTACTTC
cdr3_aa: CASTPEGARREQYF

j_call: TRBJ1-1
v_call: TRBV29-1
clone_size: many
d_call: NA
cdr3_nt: TGCAGCGTTGACTCCAGGAACACTGAAGCTTTCTTT
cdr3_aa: CSVDSRNTEAFF

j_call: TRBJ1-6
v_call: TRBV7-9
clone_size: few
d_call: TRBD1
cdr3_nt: TGTGCCAGCAGCCAGACGAGGACAGGGATTTCACCCCTCCACTTT
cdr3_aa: CASSQTRTGISPLHF

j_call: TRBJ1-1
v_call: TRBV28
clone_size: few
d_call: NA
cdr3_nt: TGTGCCAGCAGACCCCATTCGGGGATGAACACTGAAGCTTTCTTT
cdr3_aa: CASRPHSGMNTEAFF

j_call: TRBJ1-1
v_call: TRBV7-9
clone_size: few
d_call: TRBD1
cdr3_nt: TGTGCCAGCAGCTTAACGACAGGGATGAACACTGAAGCTTTCTTT
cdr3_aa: CASSLTTGMNTEAFF

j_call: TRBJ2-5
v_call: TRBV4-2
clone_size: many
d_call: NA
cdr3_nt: TGTGCCAGCAGCCAAGGTGCACTAGTTATCCAAGAGACCCAGTACTTC
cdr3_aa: CASSQGALVIQETQYF

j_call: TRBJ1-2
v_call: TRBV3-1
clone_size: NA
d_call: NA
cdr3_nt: TGTGCCAGCAGCCAAGTTCACAGATTAAACTATGGCTACACCTTC
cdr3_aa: CASSQVHRLNYGYTF

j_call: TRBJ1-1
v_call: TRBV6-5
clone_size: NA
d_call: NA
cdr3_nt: TGTGCCAGCAGTTACTCGTACGGCAACACTGAAGCTTTCTTT
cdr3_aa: CASSYSYGNTEAFF

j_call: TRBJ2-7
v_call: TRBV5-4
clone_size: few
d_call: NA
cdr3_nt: TGTGCCAGCAGCTCCTCAACGGAATCCTACGAGCAGTACTTC
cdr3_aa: CASSSSTESYEQYF

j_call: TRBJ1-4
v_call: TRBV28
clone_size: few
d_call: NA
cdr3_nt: TGTGCCAGCAGTTTTGTAGCGGGTGACCCAACTAATGAAAAACTGTTTTTT
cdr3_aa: CASSFVAGDPTNEKLFF

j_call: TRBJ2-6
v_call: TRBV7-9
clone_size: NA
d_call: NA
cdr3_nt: TGTGCCAGCAGCTTACTAAACCAAATTCCGGGAGCGGTGCTTGTGGGGGCCAACGTCCTGACTTTC
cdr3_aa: CASSLLNQIPGAVLVGANVLTF

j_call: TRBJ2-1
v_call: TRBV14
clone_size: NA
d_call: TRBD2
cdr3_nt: TGTGCCAGCAGCCAAATAGCGGGGGCCTACTACAATGAGCAGTTCTTC
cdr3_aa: CASSQIAGAYYNEQFF

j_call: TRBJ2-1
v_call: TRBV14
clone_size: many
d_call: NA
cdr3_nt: TGTGCCAGCAGCCAGGCGGGCGCCCCCTACAATGAGCAGTTCTTC
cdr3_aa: CASSQAGAPYNEQFF

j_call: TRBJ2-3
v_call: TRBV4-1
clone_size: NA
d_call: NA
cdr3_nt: TGCGCCAGCAGCCATGGACTTCAACGTTGGGCAGATACGCAGTATTTT
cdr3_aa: CASSHGLQRWADTQYF

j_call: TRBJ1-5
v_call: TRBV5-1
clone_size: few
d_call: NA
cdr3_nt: TGCGCCAGCAGCCTCACAGGATTCTACGATCAGCCCCAGCATTTT
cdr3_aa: CASSLTGFYDQPQHF